The 8 T cell receptor beta chains below were found in one sample sequenced in a study of blood T cell repertoires in COVID-19 (dated by TCRdb to 2018 to 2020). To prepare the library, the immunoSEQ multiplex PCR assay was applied. Imported from immuneACCESS, the table was reduced by TCRdb to in-frame sequences with V and J called. These copies leave out some clones; in studies compared against another copy, an unresolved V gene accounts for under half, and the cause of the remainder is not known. Counted in this sample were more than 350,000 clones; 85% to 90% of them appeared once. The biggest ten clones account for less than 1.2% of the sample. Sequenced sample: PBMCs or T cells enriched from blood (not recorded which). The receptors stem from a man between 18 and 29 years old who had recovered from COVID-19.

The chain is built from TRBV12-5 and TRBJ2-2; 11 nucleotides align to TRBD2. The V gene end was trimmed by 3 bases and the J gene end by 5 bases; junction bases not matched to a gene: 5. Germline assignment: CDR1 LGHNT and CDR2 FRNRAP. The CDR3 is 16 residues long. The CDR3 protein is CASGFTSGSRTGELFF. The CDR3, as DNA: TGTGCTAGTGGTTTCACTAGCGGGAGTAGGACCGGGGAGCTGTTTTTT.

The J gene is TRBJ2-3, the V gene TRBV10-3; tentatively, D is TRBD1 (6 bases). Per germline, CDR1 ENHRY and CDR2 SYGVKD. This CDR3 comprises 15 residues. Trimming pared 2 bases from V and 0 bases from J, leaving 9 bases between. The CDR3 coding sequence is TGTGCCATCAGTGAGGTGCAGGGGAGCACAGATACGCAGTATTTT. Protein: CAISEVQGSTDTQYF.

The J gene is TRBJ2-7, the V gene TRBV5-1; TRBD1 matches at 7 bases. The CDR3 contains 16 residues. V lost 0 bases, J lost 6 bases, and 12 bases stayed unmatched. Looked up from germline, CDR1 is SGHRS and CDR2 is YFSETQ. Here the CDR3 DNA reads TGCGCCAGCAGCTTGGTAGGAGGACAGGCTAAGGGCGAGCAGTACTTC. Translated, it gives CASSLVGGQAKGEQYF.

V and J are TRBV4-2 and TRBJ2-5; 7 nucleotides line up with TRBD2. Per the germline V gene, CDR1 is LGHNA and CDR2 is YNFKEQ. Unmatched junction bases numbered 4, after V lost 4 bases and J lost 5 bases. The CDR3 is 13 residues long. CDR3 DNA sequence: TGTGCCAGCAGCCCCGGACTAGTTGAGACCCAGTACTTC. It translates to CASSPGLVETQYF.

The chain combines TRBV5-4 with TRBJ2-7, with 8 bases identical to TRBD1. The CDR3 covers 13 residues. Germline V CDR1 and CDR2: SGHNT, YYREEE (reference sequence). The ends lost 3 bases at V and 4 bases at J; junction bases unmatched: 3. The CDR3 loop is CASSYGTGYEQYF. DNA for the CDR3: TGTGCCAGCAGCTATGGGACAGGATACGAGCAGTACTTC.

The V and J genes are TRBV5-4 and TRBJ2-3, with D maybe TRBD2 (5 bases). Trimming pared 4 bases from V and 4 bases from J, leaving 10 bases between. Germline CDR1 is SGHNT and CDR2 is YYREEE (reference sequence). The CDR3 runs 13 residues. This CDR3 reads CASSPRDADTQYF. CDR3 DNA: TGTGCCAGCAGCCCCCGGGATGCAGATACGCAGTATTTT.

The rearrangement links TRBV9 to TRBJ1-2; TRBD1 aligns across 7 bases. The germline gives CDR1 SGDLS, CDR2 YYNGEE. CDR3 length equals 14 residues. The junction had 9 bases not matched to a gene; V was cut back by 4 bases and J by 6 bases. The CDR3 DNA follows: TGTGCCAGCAGCAACCGACAGGGCCGGGATGGCTACACCTTC. Amino acids: CASSNRQGRDGYTF. The whole variable domain, filled in from reference TRBV9 and TRBJ1-2, reads DSGVTQTPKHLITATGQRVTLRCSPRSGDLSVYWYQQSLDQGLQFLIQYYNGEERAKGNILERFSAQQFPDLHSELNLSSLELGDSALYFCASSNRQGRDGYTFGSGTRLTVV.

The rearrangement uses TRBV19 and TRBJ2-5; TRBD2 agrees at 12 bases. The CDR3 loop spans 17 amino acids. The J segment lost 4 bases and the V segment lost 9 bases, leaving 15 bases of the junction unmatched. Germline V gene lookup returns CDR1 LNHDA and CDR2 SQIVND (reference sequence). The CDR3 sequence is CASRPGLAGWERETQYF. CDR3 DNA: TGTGCCAGCCGCCCGGGACTAGCGGGCTGGGAAAGAGAGACCCAGTACTTC.